Listed below are T cell receptor beta chains from one sample, sequenced in a study of T-cell reconstitution after alpha-beta-depleted transplantation in children. TCRdb redid the calling of the PCR reads with MiXCR, one entry per CDR3 protein. The table lists some 350,000 distinct CDR3 sequences, around 10% of them singletons. The sequencing here drew on PBMCs from the stem cell graft donor, taken from the stem cell graft. Receptors originate from a human donor who donated a stem cell graft to a child with acute lymphoblastic leukemia. Both conserved end residues are part of each CDR3. The D gene is left open where the match is weak. The size entry is marked missing in some rows and otherwise reads once, few, many or a size class.

TRBV4-2,TRBD1,TRBJ2-7,many,CASSQDFGGQGDYEQYF,TGTGCCAGCAGCCAAGATTTTGGGGGACAGGGAGACTACGAGCAGTACTTC
TRBV10-2,NA,TRBJ2-7,many,CASSGRGATYEQYF,TGCGCCAGCAGTGGGCGCGGCGCTACCTACGAGCAGTACTTC
TRBV12-3/TRBV12-4,NA,TRBJ2-4,few,CASSSGGKNIQYF,TGTGCCAGCAGTTCAGGAGGCAAAAACATTCAGTACTTC
TRBV27,NA,TRBJ2-1,NA,CASSLRLGHRVINEQFF,TGTGCCAGCAGTTTACGCCTAGGCCACAGGGTCATCAATGAGCAGTTCTTC
TRBV4-3,NA,TRBJ2-2,NA,CASSQEARPNTGELFF,TGCGCCAGCAGCCAAGAGGCACGGCCGAACACCGGGGAGCTGTTTTTT
TRBV6-4,NA,TRBJ2-1,many,CASSALDGDYNEQFF,TGTGCCAGCAGCGCCTTAGACGGGGACTACAATGAGCAGTTCTTC
TRBV3-1,NA,TRBJ1-6,NA,CASSLRSGMRNSPLHF,TGTGCCAGCAGCCTACGTTCAGGAATGAGGAATTCACCCCTCCACTTT
TRBV12-3/TRBV12-4,NA,TRBJ2-1,NA,CASSFSTEQFF,TGTGCCAGCAGTTTTTCTACCGAGCAGTTCTTC
TRBV3-1,NA,TRBJ1-5,NA,CASSQRGGGRNQPQHF,TGTGCCAGCAGCCAAAGGGGAGGGGGAAGGAATCAGCCCCAGCATTTT
TRBV5-1,NA,TRBJ2-3,many,CASSLGGSGSTDTQYF,TGCGCCAGCAGCTTGGGTGGCTCGGGGAGCACAGATACGCAGTATTTT
TRBV15,NA,TRBJ2-5,few,CATGRGQETQYF,TGTGCCACCGGGCGCGGCCAAGAGACCCAGTACTTC
TRBV29-1,TRBD1,TRBJ2-7,few,CSVERTDRGLYEQYF,TGCAGCGTTGAACGCACGGACAGGGGGCTCTACGAGCAGTACTTC
TRBV6-1,TRBD1,TRBJ2-2,NA,CASATRQGYRTGELFF,TGTGCCAGCGCCACGAGACAGGGATACCGCACCGGGGAGCTGTTTTTT
TRBV5-6,NA,TRBJ2-7,NA,CASSFSGQLPYEQYF,TGTGCCAGCAGCTTTTCCGGACAGTTACCCTACGAGCAGTACTTC
TRBV19,TRBD2,TRBJ2-1,few,CATSSRTSGAYNEQFF,TGTGCCACCTCATCGAGGACTAGCGGAGCATACAATGAGCAGTTCTTC
TRBV4-3,NA,TRBJ2-1,few,CASSLHRGSSYNEQFF,TGCGCCAGCAGCCTCCATAGGGGGAGCTCCTACAATGAGCAGTTCTTC
TRBV4-3,NA,TRBJ2-1,few,CASSPGGGWDEQFF,TGCGCCAGCAGCCCAGGAGGGGGGTGGGATGAGCAGTTCTTC
TRBV29-1,NA,TRBJ2-5,NA,CSVMDQEETQYF,TGCAGCGTTATGGACCAGGAAGAGACCCAGTACTTC
TRBV20-1,TRBD2,TRBJ2-7,NA,CSARAPSGPSYEQYF,TGCAGTGCTAGGGCCCCTAGCGGGCCCTCCTACGAGCAGTACTTC
TRBV11-2,NA,TRBJ1-6,NA,CASTTRGVYNSPLHF,TGTGCCAGCACCACACGGGGGGTCTATAATTCACCCCTCCACTTT
TRBV14,NA,TRBJ2-7,NA,CASSQGITGPISEQYF,TGTGCCAGCAGCCAAGGAATAACGGGACCGATATCCGAGCAGTACTTC
TRBV7-9,NA,TRBJ1-5,many,CASSQTGGPQHF,TGTGCCAGCAGCCAGACAGGTGGGCCCCAGCATTTT